This T cell receptor beta chain was sequenced in a study of beta chain features in type 1 diabetes. Overall study: Age and gender were similar between patients and healthy donors, as were cell yields. General observations from the study: When Type 1 diabetes patients were examined, their TCRB CDR3s proved moderately but significantly shorter in all four CD4+ subsets. Among patients, naive, central memory and Treg TCRB repertoires appeared more similar than among healthy donors. PCR may have favored shorter templates equally in patients and controls.

The CDR3 covers 13 residues. CDR1 is MNHNY and CDR2 is SVGAGI in the germline V gene (reference sequence). Trimming pared 5 bases from V and 8 bases from J, leaving 14 bases between. As for this clone: Its specificity is unknown.

All of the isolated RNA was reverse transcribed, so expressed TCRB transcripts were sequenced. The data were produced by immunoSEQ multiplex PCR, yet TCRdb's version contains in-frame clones alone and is incomplete. Of about 930,000 clones listed, 15% to 20% are singletons. Material for sequencing was naive CD4+ T cells from blood. The origin of this receptor is a woman aged 18 to 35 in good health. V and J are TRBV6-6 and TRBJ2-3; perhaps TRBD1 as D (5 bases). The CDR3: CASSPQTDGTQYF. The CDR3 DNA is TGTGCCAGCAGTCCACAGACAGACGGTACGCAGTATTTT.